A selection of T cell receptor beta chains follows, all from one sample in a study of T cell responses to AZD1222 COVID-19 vaccine. Only in-frame clones appear in the TCRdb table, and some are missing; sequencing was by immunoSEQ multiplex PCR. The sample records more than 70,000 clones, roughly nine tenths being singletons. Sequencing used peripheral blood, obtained on day 0 of AZD1222 vaccination. The receptors come from an adult in good health. Both conserved end residues are part of each CDR3. A D gene is named only where the DNA matches it firmly. Where a row states a size, it is once, few, many or the class of an expanded clone; other rows omit it.

DNA,CDR3,length,V,D,size,J
TGTGCCAGCAGCGTAGTAGTAAACACTGAAGCTTTCTTT,CASSVVVNTEAFF,13,TRBV9,-,once,TRBJ1-1
TGTGCCAGCAGTTTACTCGTCAGGGGTTATTCACCCCTCCACTTT,CASSLLVRGYSPLHF,15,TRBV27,-,-,TRBJ1-6
TGTGCCAGTAAATCCAGGGCCAATCAGCCCCAGCATTTT,CASKSRANQPQHF,13,TRBV19,-,-,TRBJ1-5
TGTGCCAGCGATAAGCCGCAGCATAACTATGGCTACACCTTC,CASDKPQHNYGYTF,14,TRBV18,-,-,TRBJ1-2
TGTGCCACCAGTGACCCGAGCGGGAGAACCTACAATGAGCAGTTCTTC,CATSDPSGRTYNEQFF,16,TRBV24-1,TRBD2,-,TRBJ2-1
TGTGCCAGCAGCTTACAGGGGGAGGGCACTGAAGCTTTCTTT,CASSLQGEGTEAFF,14,TRBV9,TRBD1,-,TRBJ1-1
TGTGCCAGCAGCTTAGATGGGGGGGACCAACTACATTCCGCCTACAATGAGCAGTTCTTC,CASSLDGGDQLHSAYNEQFF,20,TRBV11-3,TRBD2,-,TRBJ2-1
TGTGCCAGCAGTGGGGAGGGTGAAGCTTTCTTT,CASSGEGEAFF,11,TRBV12-3/TRBV12-4,-,-,TRBJ1-1
TGTGCCAGCAGTCCTTTTCACAATCAGCCCCAGCATTTT,CASSPFHNQPQHF,13,TRBV7-8,-,-,TRBJ1-5
TGTGCCAGCAGTTACGTATCGACAGGGATCTATGGCTACACCTTC,CASSYVSTGIYGYTF,15,TRBV6-5,TRBD1,-,TRBJ1-2
TGTGCCAGCTCACCATTAACAGAGAACACTGAAGCTTTCTTT,CASSPLTENTEAFF,14,TRBV18,-,-,TRBJ1-1
TGTGCCAGCAGCCAAGCCGGGGAGACCCAGTACTTC,CASSQAGETQYF,12,TRBV3-1/TRBV3-2,-,-,TRBJ2-5
TGTGCCAGCAGCTTAAACTTGGGCGAGCAGTACTTC,CASSLNLGEQYF,12,TRBV7-8,-,-,TRBJ2-7
TGTGCCAGCAGCGCAACCGGGACAGGGTTCCACGAGCAGTACTTC,CASSATGTGFHEQYF,15,TRBV7-9,TRBD1,-,TRBJ2-7
TGTGCCATCAGTGAAGGACAGGGTGACGGCTACACCTTC,CAISEGQGDGYTF,13,TRBV10-3,TRBD1,-,TRBJ1-2
TGTGCCAGCAGAAGGGGGGGAACCAAAATGACCGAGACCCAGTACTTC,CASRRGGTKMTETQYF,16,TRBV2,-,-,TRBJ2-5
TGTGCCAGCAGCTTAGTATACAGGAACAATCAGCCCCAGCATTTT,CASSLVYRNNQPQHF,15,TRBV7-4,-,-,TRBJ1-5
TGTGCCAGCAGCTTTGGGCGGGAGAGCCGAGAGACCCAGTACTTC,CASSFGRESRETQYF,15,TRBV11-3,TRBD2,-,TRBJ2-5
TGCGCCAGCAGTGAGAGCAATGAGCAGTTCTTC,CASSESNEQFF,11,TRBV10-2,-,once,TRBJ2-1
TGTGCCAGCAGCTTATCGACAGGAGACACCATATATTTT,CASSLSTGDTIYF,13,TRBV7-6,-,once,TRBJ1-3
TGTGCCAGCAGCTGGAAGACAGGGCGTAGGGAAAAACTGTTTTTT,CASSWKTGRREKLFF,15,TRBV5-6,TRBD1,-,TRBJ1-4
TGTGCCAGCAGCCCGGGGGGAGGTAATACGCAGTATTTT,CASSPGGGNTQYF,13,TRBV7-3,TRBD2,-,TRBJ2-3
TGCGCCAGCAGCTCTAGGACAGGGGGGACCTACGAGCAGTACTTC,CASSSRTGGTYEQYF,15,TRBV5-1,TRBD1,-,TRBJ2-7
TGCAGCGTTGCCGGGCAGGGGAACACTGAAGCTTTCTTT,CSVAGQGNTEAFF,13,TRBV29-1,-,-,TRBJ1-1
TGTGCCAGCAGCGGACCGGGGAACTACGAGCAGTACTTC,CASSGPGNYEQYF,13,TRBV5-4,-,-,TRBJ2-7
TGCGCCAGCAGCTTGGCCGGAGGGGGCTTTGGATCACCCCTCCACTTT,CASSLAGGGFGSPLHF,16,TRBV5-1,TRBD1,once,TRBJ1-6
TGTGCCAGCAGCCAAGCTAGCGGGGGGTGGTACGAGCAGTACTTC,CASSQASGGWYEQYF,15,TRBV3-1/TRBV3-2,TRBD2,-,TRBJ2-7
TGTGCCAGTCAGGATCGGACTAAATCAAATCAGCCCCAGCATTTT,CASQDRTKSNQPQHF,15,TRBV6-5,-,-,TRBJ1-5
TGTGCCAGCAGCCCGAGAGAAGGACAGCTCTATGGCTACACCTTC,CASSPREGQLYGYTF,15,TRBV2,-,-,TRBJ1-2
TGTGCCAGCAGCGCCTGGACAGGCGGGGCCTCTGGGGCCAACGTCCTGACTTTC,CASSAWTGGASGANVLTF,18,TRBV21-1,-,-,TRBJ2-6
TGTGCCAGCAGCCACACACAGGGCTGGGGAAACACCATATATTTT,CASSHTQGWGNTIYF,15,TRBV5-8,-,-,TRBJ1-3